The 29 T cell receptor beta chains in this list originate from one sample, sequenced in a study of T-cell reconstitution after alpha-beta-depleted transplantation in children (dated by TCRdb to about 2016). Library preparation was by PCR. Sequencing relied on an Illumina HiSeq 2500. To normalize quantification of the TCRbeta repertoire, the TCR libraries were built with molecular barcoding that relied on unique molecular identifiers. TCRdb reran the public reads through fastp at Q25 and MiXCR, keeping productive beta chains. CDR3 protein duplicates are merged, each entry listing the most common genes and DNA. The sample profile shows about 370,000 distinct CDR3 sequences; about 20% of them were found once. The leading ten clones occupy 3% to 4% of the sample. Sequencing used PBMCs from the stem cell graft donor, obtained from the stem cell graft. All receptors come from a human donor who donated a stem cell graft to a child with acute myeloid leukemia.

This clonotype was counted only a few times. The CDR3 coding sequence is TGTGCCAGCAGCCCCCGTACGGATGAGCAGTTCTTC. It specifies CASSPRTDEQFF. V gene TRBV7-9 combines with J gene TRBJ2-1, with D uncertain. V shed 5 bases and J shed 8 bases, with 10 bases lying between them. The length of the CDR3 is 12 residues. Germline assignment: CDR1 SEHNR and CDR2 FQNEAQ (reference sequence).

This clonotype was detected ten times or more. The chain uses TRBV12-3 or TRBV12-4 and TRBJ1-6; no reliable D call. The CDR3 contains 15 residues. The V gene lost 6 bases and the J gene lost 4 bases, with 13 bases spanning the gap. The CDR3 here is CASRGHLLYNSPLHF. The CDR3 DNA reads as TGTGCCAGCAGAGGCCATCTCCTTTATAATTCACCCCTCCACTTT.

The chain combines TRBV3-1 with TRBJ2-1; either TRBD1 or TRBD2 may fit D (7 bases each). Trimming took 10 bases from V and 0 from J, leaving 25 bases between them. The CDR3 runs to 18 residues. CDR1 and CDR2 from the germline V gene are LGHDT and YNNKEL (reference sequence). Written as DNA, the CDR3 is TGTGCCATCAGGGGGGGGCAGGGCGTACTAAGCTCCTACAATGAGCAGTTCTTC. It is translated as CAIRGGQGVLSSYNEQFF.

A few counts support this clonotype. The V gene is TRBV5-1, the J gene TRBJ2-2; perhaps TRBD2 as D (5 bases). V lost 1 base, J lost 1 base, and 8 bases lay in between. The CDR3 covers 15 residues. Germline V gives CDR1 SGHRS, CDR2 YFSETQ. The CDR3 region is CASSLYGMNTGELFF. The CDR3 DNA sequence: TGCGCCAGCAGCTTGTACGGGATGAACACCGGGGAGCTGTTTTTT.

In its sample, this clonotype was seen a few times. The chain is built from TRBV29-1 and TRBJ2-2; 11 positions match TRBD2. The J segment lost 5 bases and the V segment lost 6 bases, leaving 5 bases of the junction unmatched. Germline values: CDR1 SQVTM, CDR2 ANQGSEA. This CDR3 has 14 amino acids. CDR3 bases: TGCAGCGTCCGACTAGCGGGATCGACCGGGGAGCTGTTTTTT. Protein: CSVRLAGSTGELFF.

The chain is built from TRBV6-1 and TRBJ1-5, with TRBD1 identical over 9 bases. Germline loops: CDR1 MNHNS, CDR2 SASEGT. Trimming at V came to 7 bases and at J to 4 bases, leaving 14 bases not matched to a gene. CDR3 length: 17 residues. In nucleotides, the CDR3 is TGTGCCAGCACGATCGGGACAGGGAATCGCCTTAATCAGCCCCAGCATTTT. Its translation is CASTIGTGNRLNQPQHF.

This clonotype was observed at least ten times. This chain connects TRBV20-1 to TRBJ2-5, with D perhaps TRBD2 (6 bases). Germline CDR1 DFQATT, CDR2 SNEGSKA (reference sequence). The V gene lost 6 bases and the J gene lost 5 bases, with 10 bases spanning the gap. CDR3 length equals 11 residues. The CDR3 is CSAGTFETQYF. The CDR3, as DNA: TGCAGTGCCGGGACTTTCGAGACCCAGTACTTC.

This clonotype was picked up many times. The rearrangement uses TRBV20-1 and TRBJ2-1, with 8 bases identical to TRBD2. The CDR3 runs to 14 residues. Trimming removed 0 bases from V and 7 bases from J; junction bases left unmatched: 5. Germline CDR1 and CDR2: DFQATT and SNEGSKA (reference sequence). The CDR3 region is CSARDVVAGNEQFF. The CDR3 region has the DNA TGCAGTGCTAGAGATGTAGTAGCGGGGAATGAGCAGTTCTTC.

The chain couples TRBV6-5 to TRBJ1-2, with 8 bases aligning to TRBD1. The germline gives CDR1 MNHEY, CDR2 SVGAGI. With V trimmed by 6 bases and J by 8 bases, 8 bases remained unmatched. The CDR3 totals 13 residues. In nucleotides, the CDR3 is TGTGCCAGCAGGCAGGACAGGGCGGAGGGCTACACCTTC. Its translation is CASRQDRAEGYTF.

The CDR3 bases are TGTGCCAGCTCCCCCTATACCTCCGACTACGAGCAGTACTTC. Encoded protein: CASSPYTSDYEQYF. V gene TRBV18 combines with J gene TRBJ2-7; no reliable D call. V was pared by 6 bases and J by 3 bases, with 15 bases between. Germline loops: CDR1 KGHSH, CDR2 LQKENI. This CDR3 spans 14 amino acids.

The sample holds a few counts of this clonotype. The chain employs TRBV6-5 and TRBJ2-3; D call uncertain. V was cut by 0 bases and J by 4 bases, with 11 bases left in between. CDR1 is MNHEY and CDR2 is SVGAGI in the germline V gene. CDR3 length equals 15 residues. CDR3 region: CASSYSRARPDTQYF. DNA for the CDR3: TGTGCCAGCAGTTACTCGAGAGCCAGGCCAGATACGCAGTATTTT.

V gene TRBV6-2 or TRBV6-3 combines with J gene TRBJ2-3, with D uncertain. The V end lost 2 bases, the J end lost 2 bases, and 11 bases lay between the germline ends. The CDR3 spans 15 residues. Germline-derived CDR1 and CDR2 are MNHEY and SVGEGT. This CDR3 reads CASSYGDISTDTQYF. CDR3 nucleotide sequence: TGTGCCAGCAGTTACGGAGACATCTCCACAGATACGCAGTATTTT.

This clonotype was seen ten or more times. The chain employs TRBV7-8 and TRBJ2-1; D ambiguous. Germline CDR1 SGHVS, CDR2 FQNEAQ. This CDR3 region has 15 residues. V was trimmed by 5 bases and J by 0 bases, leaving 11 bases between them. In DNA form, the CDR3 reads TGTGCCAGCAGCACCCGACGGAGCTCCTACAATGAGCAGTTCTTC. Residues: CASSTRRSSYNEQFF. The whole variable domain, remainder taken from reference TRBV7-8 and TRBJ2-1, is GAGVSQSPRYKVAKRGQDVALRCDPISGHVSLFWYQQALGQGPEFLTYFQNEAQLDKSGLPSDRFFAERPEGSVSTLKIQRTQQEDSAVYLCASSTRRSSYNEQFFGPGTRLTVL.

This clonotype has ten or more counts. The chain couples TRBV7-6 to TRBJ1-4, with D possibly being TRBD1 (5 bases). Trimming took 1 base from V and 0 from J, leaving 9 bases between them. The CDR3 is 16 amino acids. Germline CDR1 SGHVS, CDR2 FNYEAQ. CDR3 amino acids: CASSLDRSSTNEKLFF. CDR3 DNA: TGTGCCAGCAGCTTAGACAGGTCTTCAACTAATGAAAAACTGTTTTTT.

This clonotype was detected only a few times. V is TRBV29-1 and J is TRBJ1-2; 7 positions agree with TRBD1. The CDR3 has 14 residues. V trimming: 6 bases; J trimming: 2 bases; junction bases outside the gene matches: 9. Germline V gives CDR1 SQVTM, CDR2 ANQGSEA. DNA for the CDR3: TGCAGCGTCCGGACAGGCTTCCCAAACTATGGCTACACCTTC. Translating it yields CSVRTGFPNYGYTF.

This clonotype has just one count. This sequence joins TRBV5-1 and TRBJ2-3, with 9 bases that match TRBD1. This CDR3 is 15 amino acids long. V dropped 4 bases and J dropped 6; count of bases not matched to a gene: 9. Looked up from germline, CDR1 is SGHRS and CDR2 is YFSETQ. The CDR3, as DNA: TGCGCCAGCAGCCATCGGACAGGGGCAGGTGATACGCAGTATTTT. Translation gives CASSHRTGAGDTQYF.

This clonotype was found a few times. The chain employs TRBV20-1 and TRBJ2-3, with 9 nucleotides matching TRBD2. The ends lost 1 base at V and 3 bases at J; junction bases unmatched: 11. The CDR3 covers 17 residues. Germline CDR1 DFQATT, CDR2 SNEGSKA (reference sequence). In DNA form, the CDR3 reads TGCAGTGCTAGAGGCCCAGCGGGAGGCGGGCATACAGATACGCAGTATTTT. Translation gives CSARGPAGGGHTDTQYF.

For the CDR3, the DNA is TGTGCCACCAGTGAGAGTACAGGGGTTCTAGCAGATACGCAGTATTTT. This translates into CATSESTGVLADTQYF. This chain connects TRBV24-1 to TRBJ2-3; 7 nucleotides line up with TRBD1. Germline CDR1 is KGHDR and CDR2 is SFDVKD. CDR3 length equals 16 residues. Germline trimming cut 4 bases from V and 4 bases from J; bases unmatched to any gene: 10.

This clonotype has only a few counts. V gene TRBV7-3 combines with J gene TRBJ2-1, with a weak D call TRBD2 (5 bases). The CDR3 has 15 amino acids. Germline CDR1 SGHTA, CDR2 FQGTGA. Trimming removed 5 bases from V and 4 bases from J, with 15 bases in between. The CDR3 reads CASSPIVGRYNEQFF. In DNA form, the CDR3 reads TGTGCCAGCAGCCCCATCGTGGGGAGATACAATGAGCAGTTCTTC.

This clonotype came up a few times. DNA for the CDR3: TGCAGTGCTCCCATTAGGGGGTTTGAGGAGACCCAGTACTTC. Protein product: CSAPIRGFEETQYF. The V gene is TRBV20-1, the J gene TRBJ2-5; possible D gene TRBD1, 6 bases. Trimming cost V 5 bases and J 5 bases, with 18 bases left between them. The germline V gene encodes CDR1 DFQATT and CDR2 SNEGSKA (reference sequence). This CDR3 is built from 14 residues.

V is TRBV12-3 or TRBV12-4 and J is TRBJ1-1; D ambiguous. Deletions cut 5 bases from V and 6 bases from J, with 16 bases between. This CDR3 has 14 residues. The CDR3 coding sequence is TGTGCCAGCAGTAGACTATCTGGGGTCTCTGAAGCTTTCTTT. Translated: CASSRLSGVSEAFF.

In regard to this clonotype: This likely comes from a read error, as the CDR3 has no conserved phenylalanine or tryptophan at its end. The chain links TRBV12-3 or TRBV12-4 to TRBJ2-1; D gene unclear. Trimming stripped 1 base from V and 9 bases from J, with 25 bases between. This CDR3 is built from 18 residues. The CDR3 coding sequence is TGTGCCAGCAGTTTAGTGAGTCTGGCCACAAAAGGGTGGGGTGAGCAGTTCTTA. Translating it yields CASSLVSLATKGWGEQFL.

The chain joins TRBV3-1 to TRBJ2-1; perhaps TRBD1 as D (6 bases). CDR3 length: 15 amino acids. The germline gives CDR1 LGHDT, CDR2 YNNKEL (reference sequence). V lost 5 bases and J lost 0, with 11 bases in between. The CDR3 bases are TGTGCCAGCAGCACCGGACAGAGCTCCTACAATGAGCAGTTCTTC. Translation gives CASSTGQSSYNEQFF.

This clonotype appeared many times. The chain is built from TRBV20-1 and TRBJ1-1; D ambiguous. The CDR3 sequence is 14 residues long. Germline V CDR1 and CDR2: DFQATT, SNEGSKA (reference sequence). The V and J ends lost 3 bases and 2 bases respectively, with 13 bases between them. As DNA, the CDR3 is TGCAGTGCTAGCGAGCCACCCCGCAACACTGAAGCTTTCTTT. Translated, it gives CSASEPPRNTEAFF.

This clonotype occurred a few times. The rearrangement links TRBV29-1 to TRBJ2-1, with TRBD1 as a possible D gene (6 bases). The germline CDR1 and CDR2 sequences are SQVTM and ANQGSEA. There are 10 residues in the CDR3. V was cut by 6 bases and J by 12 bases, with 12 bases left in between. The CDR3 region has the DNA TGCAGCGTGCACAGGGATGGGCAGTTCTTC. Amino acid sequence: CSVHRDGQFF.

The chain is built from TRBV5-1 and TRBJ2-1; unclear D gene. Germline CDR1 reads SGHRS; CDR2 reads YFSETQ. The V end was cut by 2 bases, the J end by 5 bases, with 8 bases between. CDR3 length equals 13 residues. The CDR3 nucleotides are TGCGCCAGCAGCTTTGGCAGGAACAATGAGCAGTTCTTC. Translated: CASSFGRNNEQFF.

The rearrangement links TRBV28 to TRBJ2-1; D is possibly TRBD2 (6 bases). The CDR3 is 15 amino acids. Germline CDR1 and CDR2: MDHEN and SYDVKM. Trimming stripped 3 bases from V and 10 bases from J, with 19 bases between. The CDR3 loop reads CASSFNTASEGEQFF. The CDR3 DNA follows: TGTGCCAGCAGTTTTAATACCGCTTCGGAGGGAGAGCAGTTCTTC.

As for this clonotype: At one of its ends the junction is not consistent with the germline gene, which may arise from a read error. This chain joins TRBV28 and TRBJ2-3, with D perhaps TRBD1 or TRBD2 (5 bases each). The CDR3 length is 14 residues. Germline V lookup: CDR1 MDHEN, CDR2 SYDVKM. The CDR3 DNA sequence: TGTCCCAGCAACCTCTCCGGGGTTGGGGGTACGCAGTATTTT. This gives the protein CPSNLSGVGGTQYF.

This clonotype was recorded a few times. The chain links TRBV24-1 to TRBJ2-1; D is possibly TRBD1 (7 bases). In germline, CDR1 is KGHDR, CDR2 SFDVKD. Trimming removed 5 bases from V and 0 bases from J, with 10 bases in between. The CDR3 totals 15 residues. CDR3 nucleotide sequence: TGTGCCACCAGTGGCGGGGACAGCTCCTACAATGAGCAGTTCTTC. Protein product: CATSGGDSSYNEQFF.